The clone carrying this T cell receptor (beta chain) was recorded a few times. Its antigen is still unknown. 5'RACE primed at constant segments yielded TCR alpha and TCR beta cDNA libraries bearing sample barcodes and UMIs. TCRdb ran MiXCR on the 5' RACE reads and lists one entry per CDR3 protein. The sample holds roughly 340,000 distinct CDR3 sequences; less than 20% are singletons and the top ten take around 24%. This entry comes from a study of T-cell memory formation after mild COVID-19. General study findings and limits: Clonal second-wave expansions that peaked on day 37 had unconfirmed SARS-CoV-2 specificity.

Germline loops: CDR1 SQVTM, CDR2 ANQGSEA. CDR3 length equals 15 residues. The V end lost 0 bases, the J end lost 0 bases, and 9 bases lay between the germline ends. What was sequenced was PBMCs or a T cell subset sorted from them (not recorded which). This sequence originates from a man aged 18 to 30 who had mild COVID-19 (a few samples of this study predate the infection). Cell type and time point are not known. The chain carries TRBV29-1 and TRBJ2-4, with D perhaps matching TRBD2 (5 bases). CDR3 DNA: TGCAGCGTTGAAGATCTTCGGGAAGCCAAAAACATTCAGTACTTC. The encoded protein is CSVEDLREAKNIQYF.